The 12 T cell receptor beta chains below all came from one sample that was sequenced in a study of cytomegalovirus exposure and HLA in healthy donors (TCRdb year 2017). The method was the immunoSEQ multiplex PCR assay. For the multiplex PCR, a mixture combining 60 forward primers for TCR Vbeta segments and 13 reverse primers for TCR Jbeta segments was used. The immuneACCESS repertoire file appears here via TCRdb, limited to in-frame rearrangements. These files lack a portion of the clones; in checked studies, under half of the deficit traces to unresolved V genes, and the cause of the others is not known. The sample table records around 33,000 clones; approximately 91% of these occur just once. The top ten clones comprise 2% to 3% of the sample. The specimen sequenced was PBMCs. The receptor source for this set is a woman aged 18-29 years in good health and CMV-seronegative.

The count of this clone is one. V gene TRBV12-5 combines with J gene TRBJ1-2; 9 bases agree with TRBD1. CDR3 length equals 14 residues. In germline, CDR1 is LGHNT, CDR2 FRNRAP. With 1 base clipped from V and 7 bases from J, the junction kept 4 bases outside the gene matches. The DNA for the CDR3 is TGTGCTAGTGGTTTGGGAGTGACAGGGGGTGGCTACACCTTC. It is translated as CASGLGVTGGGYTF.

Regarding this clone: Other DNA sequences from this sample encode an identical CDR3 as well. The chain is built from TRBV6-5 and TRBJ1-2; weak D call: TRBD1 (5 bases). Germline V CDR1 and CDR2: MNHEY, SVGAGI. The CDR3 runs 16 residues. Trimming took off 2 bases at V and 7 bases at J, with 20 bases between the two ends. The CDR3 sequence: CASSYGFRGSLVGYTF. The CDR3 DNA sequence: TGTGCCAGCAGTTACGGTTTCCGGGGGAGTTTAGTTGGCTACACCTTC.

The chain is built from TRBV20-1 and TRBJ2-3; TRBD1 might be the D (6 bases). Trimming pared 5 bases from V and 14 bases from J, leaving 14 bases between. The CDR3 spans 10 residues. Looked up from germline, CDR1 is DFQATT and CDR2 is SNEGSKA (reference sequence). The chain's CDR3 is CSASPDRSYF. The CDR3 coding sequence is TGCAGTGCTTCCCCCGACAGGTCGTATTTT.

The V gene is TRBV28, the J gene TRBJ2-7, with D possibly matching TRBD1 (5 bases). Germline V lookup: CDR1 MDHEN, CDR2 SYDVKM. Trimming took off 8 bases at V and 3 bases at J, with 17 bases between the two ends. The CDR3 contains 14 residues. CDR3: CASSISDSLYEQYF. CDR3 sequence (DNA): TGTGCCAGCTCCATCTCCGACAGCCTCTACGAGCAGTACTTC.

The chain links TRBV11-2 to TRBJ2-3, with TRBD2 matching over 9 bases. The length of the CDR3 is 17 residues. The V gene's germline CDR1 is SGHAT and CDR2 FQNNGV. V was clipped by 1 base and J by 2 bases; unmatched bases: 7. CDR3: CASSLGIAGVLTDTQYF. The CDR3 DNA reads TGTGCCAGCAGCTTAGGTATAGCGGGAGTGCTCACAGATACGCAGTATTTT. The whole variable domain, filled in from reference TRBV11-2 and TRBJ2-3, reads EAGVAQSPRYKIIEKRQSVAFWCNPISGHATLYWYQQILGQGPKLLIQFQNNGVVDDSQLPKDRFSAERLKGVDSTLKIQPAKLEDSAVYLCASSLGIAGVLTDTQYFGPGTRLTVL.

The J gene is TRBJ2-7, the V gene TRBV25-1; tentatively, D is TRBD1 (6 bases). V dropped 5 bases and J dropped 3 bases, with 23 bases sitting between them. Germline values: CDR1 MGHDK, CDR2 SYGVNS. This CDR3 comprises 17 residues. In DNA form, the CDR3 reads TGTGCCAGCAGTCCGAATTATGGACAGCCACAAGTCTACGAGCAGTACTTC. Translated: CASSPNYGQPQVYEQYF.

The V call is TRBV28, the J call TRBJ2-5; D not certain. The CDR3 has 13 residues. With 4 bases removed from V and 0 bases from J, the gap between germline ends came to 6 bases. Germline V CDR1 and CDR2: MDHEN, SYDVKM. Written as DNA, the CDR3 is TGTGCCAGCAGTTATGGCTACCAAGAGACCCAGTACTTC. Encoded protein: CASSYGYQETQYF.

The rearrangement joins TRBV5-4 to TRBJ1-6; D not certain. Per the germline V gene, CDR1 is SGHNT and CDR2 is YYREEE (reference sequence). V was shortened by 0 bases and J by 6 bases, with 10 bases between the two germline ends. The CDR3 is 15 amino acids. The CDR3 DNA reads as TGTGCCAGCAGCTTGGGACGACTCGGTAATTCACCCCTCCACTTT. Translating gives CASSLGRLGNSPLHF. Together with reference TRBV5-4 and TRBJ1-6, the CDR3 gives the full variable domain: ETGVTQSPTHLIKTRGQQVTLRCSSQSGHNTVSWYQQALGQGPQFIFQYYREEENGRGNFPPRFSGLQFPNYSSELNVNALELDDSALYLCASSLGRLGNSPLHFGNGTRLTVT.

This chain joins TRBV9 and TRBJ2-1; 9 bases map to TRBD1. The CDR3 is 16 amino acids. V was clipped by 4 bases and J by 5 bases; unmatched bases: 10. Per germline, CDR1 SGDLS and CDR2 YYNGEE. The CDR3 protein is CASSKNTQGAHNEQFF. CDR3 in DNA: TGTGCCAGCAGCAAGAACACACAGGGGGCCCACAATGAGCAGTTCTTC.

V and J are TRBV6-6 and TRBJ2-7; 8 positions agree with TRBD2. Germline V CDR1 and CDR2: MNHNY, SVGAGI (reference sequence). V lost 8 bases to trimming and J lost 7 bases; unmatched junction nucleotides: 10. The CDR3 runs to 13 residues. The CDR3 is CASRSGGAGEQYF. As DNA, the CDR3 is TGTGCCAGCCGTTCCGGGGGGGCGGGGGAGCAGTACTTC.

The chain combines TRBV7-8 with TRBJ2-7; 11 nucleotides line up with TRBD2. Trimming at V came to 4 bases and at J to 0 bases, leaving 5 bases not matched to a gene. This CDR3 comprises 16 residues. Germline assignment: CDR1 SGHVS and CDR2 FQNEAQ. The DNA for the CDR3 is TGTGCCAGCAGCTCGACCGGGACTAGCGGCTCCTACGAGCAGTACTTC. Encoded protein: CASSSTGTSGSYEQYF.

This chain connects TRBV28 to TRBJ2-7; TRBD2 agrees at 7 bases. This CDR3 is 16 amino acids long. CDR1 is MDHEN and CDR2 is SYDVKM in the germline V gene. V lost 6 bases to trimming and J lost 4 bases; unmatched junction nucleotides: 15. CDR3 sequence: CASRRLGTGGSYEQYF. The CDR3 DNA sequence: TGTGCCAGCAGAAGACTTGGGACTGGCGGGAGTTACGAGCAGTACTTC.